This TCR beta chain derives from a study of blood T cell repertoires in COVID-19. At the level of the study: Sites in the United States, Italy and Spain provided acute and convalescent COVID-19 samples. T cells, B-cell-depleted T cells, or PBMCs supplied cDNA or gDNA.

The assay was immunoSEQ multiplex PCR, and TCRdb's table has in-frame clones only and misses some. The sample lists 270,000 or so clones; roughly 91% were seen once. The CDR3 loop spans 15 amino acids. Per germline, CDR1 SNHLY and CDR2 FYNNEI. J lost 5 bases, V lost 3 bases, and 9 bases had no gene match. Clinical history reported by participants formed the basis on which cohorts were assigned. The receptor was isolated from a woman aged 40-49 years with acute COVID-19. Sequencing was done on a sample of PBMCs or T cells enriched from blood (not recorded which). The chain has TRBV2 and TRBJ2-5, with 7 bases lining up with TRBD1. CDR3 loop: CASSDRQGQVETQYF. The CDR3 bases are TGTGCCAGCAGTGACCGACAGGGTCAAGTGGAGACCCAGTACTTC.